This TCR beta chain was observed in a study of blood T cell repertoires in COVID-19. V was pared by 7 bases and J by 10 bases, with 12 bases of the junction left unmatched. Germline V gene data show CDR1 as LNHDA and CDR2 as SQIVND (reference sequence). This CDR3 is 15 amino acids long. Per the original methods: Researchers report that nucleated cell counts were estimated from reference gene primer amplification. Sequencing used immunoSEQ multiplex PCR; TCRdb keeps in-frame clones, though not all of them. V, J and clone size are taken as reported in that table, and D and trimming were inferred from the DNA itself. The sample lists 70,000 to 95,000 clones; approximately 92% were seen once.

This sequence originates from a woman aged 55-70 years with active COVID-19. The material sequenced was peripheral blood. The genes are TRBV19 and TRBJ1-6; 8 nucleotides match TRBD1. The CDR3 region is CASKEADRAYSPLHF. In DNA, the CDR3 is TGTGCCAGTAAGGAGGCGGACAGGGCCTACTCACCCCTCCACTTT.